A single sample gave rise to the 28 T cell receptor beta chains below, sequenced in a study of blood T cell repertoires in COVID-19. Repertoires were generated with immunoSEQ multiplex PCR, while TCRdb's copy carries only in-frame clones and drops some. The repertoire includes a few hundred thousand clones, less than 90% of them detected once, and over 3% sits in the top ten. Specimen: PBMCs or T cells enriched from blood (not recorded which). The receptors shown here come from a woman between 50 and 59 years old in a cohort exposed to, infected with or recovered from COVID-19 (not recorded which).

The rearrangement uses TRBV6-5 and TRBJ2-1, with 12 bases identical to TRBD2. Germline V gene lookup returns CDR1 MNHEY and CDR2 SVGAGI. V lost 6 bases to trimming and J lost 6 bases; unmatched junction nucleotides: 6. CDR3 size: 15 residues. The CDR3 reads CASRVLAGGPNEQFF. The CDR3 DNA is TGTGCCAGCAGGGTGCTAGCGGGGGGGCCCAATGAGCAGTTCTTC.

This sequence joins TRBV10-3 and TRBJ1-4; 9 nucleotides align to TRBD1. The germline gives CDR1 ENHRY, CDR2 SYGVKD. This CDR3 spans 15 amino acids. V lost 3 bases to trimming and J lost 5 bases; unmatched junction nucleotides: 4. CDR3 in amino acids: CAISEAGTGNEKLFF. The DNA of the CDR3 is TGTGCCATCAGTGAAGCCGGGACAGGGAATGAAAAACTGTTTTTT.

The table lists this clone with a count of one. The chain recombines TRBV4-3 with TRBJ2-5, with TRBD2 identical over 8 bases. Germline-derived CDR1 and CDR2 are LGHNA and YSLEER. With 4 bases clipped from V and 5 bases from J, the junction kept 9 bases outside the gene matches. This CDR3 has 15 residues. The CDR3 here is CASSRSLAVGETQYF. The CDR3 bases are TGCGCCAGCAGCCGTTCACTAGCGGTGGGGGAGACCCAGTACTTC.

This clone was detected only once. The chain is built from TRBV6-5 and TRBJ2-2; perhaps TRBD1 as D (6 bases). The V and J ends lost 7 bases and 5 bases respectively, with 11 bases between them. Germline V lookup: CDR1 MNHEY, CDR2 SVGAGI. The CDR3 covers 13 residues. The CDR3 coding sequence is TGTGCCAGCAAGAAAAGGGGGACCGGGGAGCTGTTTTTT. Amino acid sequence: CASKKRGTGELFF.

The CDR3 nucleotides are TGTGCCAGCAGTGAAGACGATGGGCAGTTAGCCGGGGAGCTGTTTTTT. Residues: CASSEDDGQLAGELFF. J is TRBJ2-2 and V is TRBV2; D remains unclear. Trimming took 1 base from V and 6 from J, leaving 15 bases between them. Germline V gene sequence: CDR1 SNHLY, CDR2 FYNNEI. This CDR3 is 16 amino acids long.

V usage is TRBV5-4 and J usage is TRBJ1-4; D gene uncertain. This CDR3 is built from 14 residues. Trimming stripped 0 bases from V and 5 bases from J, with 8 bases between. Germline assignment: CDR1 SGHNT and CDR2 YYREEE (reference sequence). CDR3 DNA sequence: TGTGCCAGCAGCTTGGTAGGAGTCAATGAAAAACTGTTTTTT. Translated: CASSLVGVNEKLFF.

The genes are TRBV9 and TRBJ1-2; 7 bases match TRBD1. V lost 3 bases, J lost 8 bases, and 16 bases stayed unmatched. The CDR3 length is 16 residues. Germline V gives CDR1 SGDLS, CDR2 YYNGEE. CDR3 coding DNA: TGTGCCAGCAGCGAACGATACAGACAGGGTGGAGGAGGCTACACCTTC. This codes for CASSERYRQGGGGYTF.

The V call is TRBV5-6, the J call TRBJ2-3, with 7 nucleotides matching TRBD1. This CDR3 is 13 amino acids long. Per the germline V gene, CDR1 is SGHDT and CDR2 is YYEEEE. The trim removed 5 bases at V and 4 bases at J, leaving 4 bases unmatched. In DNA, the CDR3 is TGTGCCAGCAGTCAGGGGGTCGCAGATACGCAGTATTTT. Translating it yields CASSQGVADTQYF.

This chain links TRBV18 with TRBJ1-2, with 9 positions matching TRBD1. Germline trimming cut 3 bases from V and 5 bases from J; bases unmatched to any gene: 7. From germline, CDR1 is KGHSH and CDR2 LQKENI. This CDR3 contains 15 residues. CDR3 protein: CASSPGQGTTYGYTF. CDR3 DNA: TGTGCCAGCTCACCGGGACAGGGAACCACTTATGGCTACACCTTC.

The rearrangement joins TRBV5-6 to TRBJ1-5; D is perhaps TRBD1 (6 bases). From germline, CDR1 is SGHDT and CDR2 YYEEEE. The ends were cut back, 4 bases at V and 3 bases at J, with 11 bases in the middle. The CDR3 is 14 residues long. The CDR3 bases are TGTGCCAGCAGCAAGACAGGCACCAATCAGCCCCAGCATTTT. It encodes CASSKTGTNQPQHF. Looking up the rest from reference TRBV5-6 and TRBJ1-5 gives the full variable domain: DAGVTQSPTHLIKTRGQQVTLRCSPKSGHDTVSWYQQALGQGPQFIFQYYEEEERQRGNFPDRFSGHQFPNYSSELNVNALLLGDSALYLCASSKTGTNQPQHFGDGTRLSIL.

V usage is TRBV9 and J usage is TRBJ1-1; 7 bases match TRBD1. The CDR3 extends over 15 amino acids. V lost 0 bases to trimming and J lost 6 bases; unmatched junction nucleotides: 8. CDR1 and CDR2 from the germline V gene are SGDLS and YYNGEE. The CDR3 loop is CASSVAEGAYAEAFF. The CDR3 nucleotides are TGTGCCAGCAGCGTAGCAGAGGGGGCTTACGCTGAAGCTTTCTTT.

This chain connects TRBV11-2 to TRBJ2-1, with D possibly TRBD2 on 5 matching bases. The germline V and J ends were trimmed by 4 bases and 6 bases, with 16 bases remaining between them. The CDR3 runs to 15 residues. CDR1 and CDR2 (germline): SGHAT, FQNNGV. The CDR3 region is CASSSKLVGSNEQFF. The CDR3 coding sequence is TGTGCCAGCAGCTCGAAACTAGTAGGTAGCAATGAGCAGTTCTTC.

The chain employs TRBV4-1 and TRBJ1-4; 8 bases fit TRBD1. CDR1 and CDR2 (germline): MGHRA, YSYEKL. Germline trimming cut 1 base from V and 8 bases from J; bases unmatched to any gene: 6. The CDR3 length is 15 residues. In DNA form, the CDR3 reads TGCGCCAGCAGCCAAGGGGACAGGCCTTGGGAAAAACTGTTTTTT. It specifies CASSQGDRPWEKLFF.

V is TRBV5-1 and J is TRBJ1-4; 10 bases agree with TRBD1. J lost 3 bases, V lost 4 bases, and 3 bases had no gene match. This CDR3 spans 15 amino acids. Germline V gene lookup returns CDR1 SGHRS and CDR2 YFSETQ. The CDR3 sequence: CASSGQGVSNEKLFF. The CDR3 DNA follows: TGCGCCAGCAGCGGACAGGGGGTTTCTAATGAAAAACTGTTTTTT.

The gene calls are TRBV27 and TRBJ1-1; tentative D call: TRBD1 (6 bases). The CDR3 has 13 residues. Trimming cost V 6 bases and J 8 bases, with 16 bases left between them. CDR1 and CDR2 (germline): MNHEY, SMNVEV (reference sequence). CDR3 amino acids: CASRLRRTEEAFF. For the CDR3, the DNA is TGTGCCAGCAGATTACGAAGGACAGAAGAAGCTTTCTTT.

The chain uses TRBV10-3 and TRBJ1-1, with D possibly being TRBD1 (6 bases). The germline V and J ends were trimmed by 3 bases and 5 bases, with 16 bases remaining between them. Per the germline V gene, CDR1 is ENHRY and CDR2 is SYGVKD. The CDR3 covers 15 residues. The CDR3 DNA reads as TGTGCCATCAGTGATCGTGGGGGCCAGAATACTGAAGCTTTCTTT. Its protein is CAISDRGGQNTEAFF.

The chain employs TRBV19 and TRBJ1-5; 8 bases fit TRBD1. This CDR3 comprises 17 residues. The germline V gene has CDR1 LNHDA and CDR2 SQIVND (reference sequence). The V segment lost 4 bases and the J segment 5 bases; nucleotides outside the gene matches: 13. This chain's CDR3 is CASSTRTGFSSYQPQHF. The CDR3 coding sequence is TGTGCCAGTAGTACCCGGACAGGGTTCTCGAGTTATCAGCCCCAGCATTTT. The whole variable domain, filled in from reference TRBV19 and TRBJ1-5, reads DGGITQSPKYLFRKEGQNVTLSCEQNLNHDAMYWYRQDPGQGLRLIYYSQIVNDFQKGDIAEGYSVSREKKESFPLTVTSAQKNPTAFYLCASSTRTGFSSYQPQHFGDGTRLSIL.

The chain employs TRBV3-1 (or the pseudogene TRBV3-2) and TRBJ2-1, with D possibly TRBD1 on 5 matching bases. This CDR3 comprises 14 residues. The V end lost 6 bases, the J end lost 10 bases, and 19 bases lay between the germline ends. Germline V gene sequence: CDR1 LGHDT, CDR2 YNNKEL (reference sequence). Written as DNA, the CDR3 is TGTGCCAGCAGTATGAGACGTTCGAAGGGGGAGCAGTTCTTC. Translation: CASSMRRSKGEQFF.

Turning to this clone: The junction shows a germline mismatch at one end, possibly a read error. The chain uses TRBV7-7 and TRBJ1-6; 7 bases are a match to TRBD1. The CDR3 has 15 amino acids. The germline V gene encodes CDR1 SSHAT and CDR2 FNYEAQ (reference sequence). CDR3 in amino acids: CASSLDAGGNSPLHF. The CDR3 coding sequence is TGTGCTAGCAGCTTAGATGCAGGGGGGAATTCACCCCTCCACTTT. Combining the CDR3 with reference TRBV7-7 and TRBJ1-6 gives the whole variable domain GAGVSQSPRYKVTKRGQDVTLRCDPISSHATLYWYQQALGQGPEFLTYFNYEAQPDKSGLPSDRFSAERPEGSISTLTIQRTEQRDSAMYRCASSLDAGGNSPLHFGNGTRLTVT.

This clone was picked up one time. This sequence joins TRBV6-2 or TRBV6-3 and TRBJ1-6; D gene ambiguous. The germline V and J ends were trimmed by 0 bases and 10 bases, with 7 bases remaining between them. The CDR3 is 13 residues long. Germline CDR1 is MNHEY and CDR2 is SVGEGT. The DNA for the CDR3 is TGTGCCAGCAGTTACTCGAAACAATCACCCCTCCACTTT. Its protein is CASSYSKQSPLHF.

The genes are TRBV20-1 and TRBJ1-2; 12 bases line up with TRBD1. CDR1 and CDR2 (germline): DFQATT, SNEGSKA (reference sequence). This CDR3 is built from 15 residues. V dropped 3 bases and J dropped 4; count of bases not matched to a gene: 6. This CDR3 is CSASPGQGASYGYTF. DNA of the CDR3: TGCAGTGCTAGTCCGGGACAGGGGGCGAGCTATGGCTACACCTTC.

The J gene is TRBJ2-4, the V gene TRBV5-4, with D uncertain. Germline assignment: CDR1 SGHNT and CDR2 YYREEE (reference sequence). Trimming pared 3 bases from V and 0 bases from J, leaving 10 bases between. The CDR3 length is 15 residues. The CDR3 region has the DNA TGTGCCAGCAGCTCGGCGGAATTAGCCAAAAACATTCAGTACTTC. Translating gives CASSSAELAKNIQYF.

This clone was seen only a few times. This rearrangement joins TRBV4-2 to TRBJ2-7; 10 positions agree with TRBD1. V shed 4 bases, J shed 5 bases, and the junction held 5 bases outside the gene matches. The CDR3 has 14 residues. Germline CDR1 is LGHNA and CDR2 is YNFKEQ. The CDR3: CASSRRGQGDEQYF. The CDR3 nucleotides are TGTGCCAGCAGCCGTCGAGGACAGGGGGACGAGCAGTACTTC.

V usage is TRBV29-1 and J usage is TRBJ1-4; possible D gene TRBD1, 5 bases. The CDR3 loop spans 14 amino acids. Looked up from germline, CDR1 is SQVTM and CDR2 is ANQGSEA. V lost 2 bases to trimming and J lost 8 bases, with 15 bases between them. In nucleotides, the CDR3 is TGCAGCGTTGAAAGTTGGGACTTGGGGGAAAAACTGTTTTTT. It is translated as CSVESWDLGEKLFF.

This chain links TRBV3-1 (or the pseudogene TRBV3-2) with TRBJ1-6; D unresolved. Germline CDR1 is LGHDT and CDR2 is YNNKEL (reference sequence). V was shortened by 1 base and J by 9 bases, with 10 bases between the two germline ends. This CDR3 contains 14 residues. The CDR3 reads CASSQVGGGSPLHF. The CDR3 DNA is TGTGCCAGCAGCCAAGTAGGAGGAGGTTCACCCCTCCACTTT.

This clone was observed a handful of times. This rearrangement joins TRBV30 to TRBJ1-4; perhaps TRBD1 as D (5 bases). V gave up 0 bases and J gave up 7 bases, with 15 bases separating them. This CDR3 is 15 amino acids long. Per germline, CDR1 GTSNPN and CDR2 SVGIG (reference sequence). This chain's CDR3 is CAWSVGGRRGEKLFF. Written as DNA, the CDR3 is TGTGCCTGGAGTGTCGGTGGCCGAAGGGGTGAAAAACTGTTTTTT.

CDR3 nucleotides: TGCGCCAGCAGCGAGAGCGGGGTGAATGAAAAACTGTTTTTT. It is translated as CASSESGVNEKLFF. V is TRBV5-1 and J is TRBJ1-4, with D unresolved. V was cut by 4 bases and J by 5 bases, with 12 bases left in between. The CDR3 totals 14 residues. Germline CDR1 is SGHRS and CDR2 is YFSETQ.

This CDR3 reads CASSYSTVGGYTF. The DNA of the CDR3 is TGTGCCAGCAGTTACTCGACTGTCGGTGGCTACACCTTC. J is TRBJ1-2 and V is TRBV6-5; D uncertain. The CDR3 has 13 residues. The ends were cut back, 0 bases at V and 7 bases at J, with 9 bases in the middle. Germline lookup yields CDR1 MNHEY and CDR2 SVGAGI.